Below, 15 T cell receptor beta chains from the same sample are listed, as sequenced in a study of T cells in Graves' hyperthyroidism and ophthalmopathy. Regions amplified from RNA transcripts were the TCR beta CDR3 regions. TCR CDR3 underwent first-round RT-PCR with the HTBI primer set. TCRdb called the multiplex PCR reads again in MiXCR, with one record for every CDR3 protein. The table records about 380,000 distinct CDR3 sequences, approximately 18% of them present only once. The sample consisted of blood. These receptors were obtained from a man between 18 and 29 years old with Graves' ophthalmopathy.

In its sample, this clonotype was seen many times. The rearrangement uses TRBV5-1 and TRBJ1-1; weak D call: TRBD1 (6 bases). The length of the CDR3 is 15 residues. The germline CDR1 and CDR2 sequences are SGHRS and YFSETQ. Deletions cut 0 bases from V and 1 base from J, with 10 bases between. CDR3 DNA sequence: TGCGCCAGCAGCTTGGTCGAGGGGGGGAACACTGAAGCTTTCTTT. As protein: CASSLVEGGNTEAFF.

This clonotype appeared many times. This chain joins TRBV5-1 and TRBJ1-1; D call uncertain. This CDR3 is 13 amino acids long. Germline lookup yields CDR1 SGHRS and CDR2 YFSETQ. Trimming stripped 1 base from V and 5 bases from J, with 9 bases between. The CDR3 region is CASSLISGTEAFF. DNA for the CDR3: TGCGCCAGCAGCTTGATATCCGGGACTGAAGCTTTCTTT.

This clonotype was found a few times. The CDR3 sequence: CASSQTPISAGTDTQYF. CDR3 bases: TGTGCCAGCAGCCAAACACCTATCTCCGCTGGCACAGATACGCAGTATTTT. This chain uses TRBV12-3 or TRBV12-4 with TRBJ2-3; D is ambiguous. Trimming stripped 6 bases from V and 1 base from J, with 20 bases between. This CDR3 spans 17 amino acids.

This clonotype was found many times. The chain combines TRBV18 with TRBJ2-3; TRBD1 agrees at 8 bases. The CDR3 consists of 16 residues. With 6 bases clipped from V and 4 bases from J, the junction kept 12 bases outside the gene matches. Per germline, CDR1 KGHSH and CDR2 LQKENI. DNA of the CDR3: TGTGCCAGCTCCCTCGGAAGTTCAGGGGGCGCAGATACGCAGTATTTT. Translating gives CASSLGSSGGADTQYF.

V and J are TRBV5-1 and TRBJ2-5, with 13 nucleotides matching TRBD2. In germline, CDR1 is SGHRS, CDR2 YFSETQ. With 2 bases clipped from V and 2 bases from J, the junction kept 6 bases outside the gene matches. CDR3 size: 17 residues. CDR3 sequence reads: CASSFRTSGGIQETQYF. The CDR3 DNA follows: TGCGCCAGCAGCTTCAGGACTAGCGGGGGAATTCAAGAGACCCAGTACTTC. Drawing the rest from reference TRBV5-1 and TRBJ2-5, the complete variable domain is KAGVTQTPRYLIKTRGQQVTLSCSPISGHRSVSWYQQTPGQGLQFLFEYFSETQRNKGNFPGRFSGRQFSNSRSEMNVSTLELGDSALYLCASSFRTSGGIQETQYFGPGTRLLVL.

This clonotype was observed many times. CDR3 region: CASSLGGGGYEQYF. The DNA of the CDR3 is TGTGCCAGCAGCTTGGGAGGGGGCGGATACGAGCAGTACTTC. The chain uses TRBV5-6 and TRBJ2-7; 7 bases fit TRBD1. This CDR3 is 14 amino acids long. Germline trimming cut 0 bases from V and 4 bases from J; bases unmatched to any gene: 4. CDR1 is SGHDT, CDR2 YYEEEE, per germline.

This clonotype was picked up many times. The genes are TRBV7-8 and TRBJ1-2; the match to TRBD1 covers 7 bases. Germline CDR1 SGHVS, CDR2 FQNEAQ. After removal of 5 bases from V and 5 bases from J, the junction contained 11 bases not matched to a gene. The CDR3 totals 15 residues. The CDR3 sequence is CASSQRDSPLYGYTF. DNA of the CDR3: TGTGCCAGCAGCCAGAGGGACAGTCCCCTATATGGCTACACCTTC.

This clonotype was found many times. This chain joins TRBV2 and TRBJ1-2; possible D gene TRBD1, 5 bases. The CDR3 consists of 15 residues. Germline-derived CDR1 and CDR2 are SNHLY and FYNNEI. Deletions cut 1 base from V and 4 bases from J, with 13 bases between. The CDR3 spells CASSEGSGLSYGYTF. In DNA form, the CDR3 reads TGTGCCAGCAGTGAAGGCTCGGGACTCAGCTATGGCTACACCTTC.

This clonotype was counted at least ten times. The rearrangement links TRBV6-1 to TRBJ1-1; D perhaps matches TRBD1 (5 bases). The germline V gene has CDR1 MNHNS and CDR2 SASEGT. The length of the CDR3 is 14 residues. V lost 10 bases and J lost 0, with 15 bases in between. CDR3 in amino acids: CATGRDRVNTEAFF. The CDR3 bases are TGTGCCACCGGACGGGACCGAGTGAACACTGAAGCTTTCTTT.

The V call is TRBV15, the J call TRBJ1-6, with a weak D call TRBD1 (6 bases). The CDR3 contains 14 residues. The germline V gene has CDR1 LNHNV and CDR2 YYDKDF (reference sequence). V was clipped by 5 bases and J by 3 bases, with 8 bases between them. This chain's CDR3 is CATSLDSYNSPLHF. The CDR3 bases are TGTGCCACCAGCTTGGACAGCTATAATTCACCCCTCCACTTT.

The sample holds many counts of this clonotype. This sequence joins TRBV20-1 and TRBJ1-5; 9 nucleotides line up with TRBD1. Trimming at V came to 6 bases and at J to 1 base, leaving 13 bases not matched to a gene. Germline-derived CDR1 and CDR2 are DFQATT and SNEGSKA (reference sequence). The length of the CDR3 is 17 residues. The CDR3 reads CSATADRGTASNQPQHF. The CDR3 DNA follows: TGCAGTGCCACGGCCGACAGGGGGACAGCGAGCAATCAGCCCCAGCATTTT.

This clonotype was observed a few times. The chain is built from TRBV20-1 and TRBJ2-3; possible D gene TRBD1, 5 bases. Germline V CDR1 and CDR2: DFQATT, SNEGSKA (reference sequence). The CDR3 is 15 residues long. V lost 2 bases to trimming and J lost 2 bases, with 14 bases between them. CDR3 sequence (DNA): TGCAGTGCTAGACTGTCCGACAGTTACACAGATACGCAGTATTTT. Amino acids: CSARLSDSYTDTQYF.

The V and J genes are TRBV15 and TRBJ1-2; 7 bases fit TRBD1. Looked up from germline, CDR1 is LNHNV and CDR2 is YYDKDF (reference sequence). After removal of 5 bases from V and 3 bases from J, the junction contained 9 bases not matched to a gene. The CDR3 spans 15 residues. The CDR3 is CATSPRQGGDYGYTF. In DNA form, the CDR3 reads TGTGCCACCAGCCCTAGACAGGGTGGGGACTATGGCTACACCTTC.

This clonotype appeared a few times. The DNA for the CDR3 is TGCGCCAGCAGCCCTTTCGGGCGGGGGGACACAGATACGCAGTATTTT. Its translation: CASSPFGRGDTDTQYF. The chain has TRBV4-1 and TRBJ2-3, with TRBD2 identical over 8 bases. The CDR3 extends over 16 amino acids. The ends lost 4 bases at V and 2 bases at J; junction bases unmatched: 8. Germline CDR1 reads MGHRA; CDR2 reads YSYEKL.

V usage is TRBV12-3 or TRBV12-4 and J usage is TRBJ2-6; D possibly uses TRBD1 or TRBD2 (5 bases each). The V end was cut by 1 base, the J end by 4 bases, with 23 bases between. CDR3 length equals 20 residues. The CDR3: CASSLGRQRLPRVGANVLTF. The CDR3 coding sequence is TGTGCCAGCAGTTTAGGTCGACAGAGACTACCTCGAGTCGGGGCCAACGTCCTGACTTTC.